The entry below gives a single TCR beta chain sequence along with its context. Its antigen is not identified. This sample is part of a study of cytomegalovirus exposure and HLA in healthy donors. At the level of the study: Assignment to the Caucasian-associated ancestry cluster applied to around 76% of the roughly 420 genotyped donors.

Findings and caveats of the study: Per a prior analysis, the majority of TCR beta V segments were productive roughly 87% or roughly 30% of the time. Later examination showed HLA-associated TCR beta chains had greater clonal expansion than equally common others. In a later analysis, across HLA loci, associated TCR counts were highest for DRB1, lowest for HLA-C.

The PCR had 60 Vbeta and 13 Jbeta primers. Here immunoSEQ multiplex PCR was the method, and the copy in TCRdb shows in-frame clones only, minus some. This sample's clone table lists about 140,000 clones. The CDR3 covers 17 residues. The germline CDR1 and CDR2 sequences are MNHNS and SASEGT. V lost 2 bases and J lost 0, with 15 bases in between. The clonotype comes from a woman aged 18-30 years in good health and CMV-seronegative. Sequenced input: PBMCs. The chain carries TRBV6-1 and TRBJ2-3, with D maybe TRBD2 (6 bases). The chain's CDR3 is CASSELVSGYSTDTQYF. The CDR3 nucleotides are TGTGCCAGCAGTGAACTGGTTAGCGGTTACAGCACAGATACGCAGTATTTT.